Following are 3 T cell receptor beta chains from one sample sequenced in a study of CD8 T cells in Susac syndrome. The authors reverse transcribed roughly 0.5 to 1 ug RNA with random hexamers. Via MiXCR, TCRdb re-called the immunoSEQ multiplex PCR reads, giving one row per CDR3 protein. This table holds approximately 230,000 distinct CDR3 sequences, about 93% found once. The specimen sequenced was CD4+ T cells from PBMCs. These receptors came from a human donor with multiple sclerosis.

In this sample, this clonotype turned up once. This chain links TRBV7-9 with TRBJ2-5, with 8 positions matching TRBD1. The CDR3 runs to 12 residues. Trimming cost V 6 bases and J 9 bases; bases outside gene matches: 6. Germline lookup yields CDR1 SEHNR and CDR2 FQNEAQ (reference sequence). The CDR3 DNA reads TGTGCCAGCAGGGGACAGGAAGGGGCCCAGTACTTC. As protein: CASRGQEGAQYF.

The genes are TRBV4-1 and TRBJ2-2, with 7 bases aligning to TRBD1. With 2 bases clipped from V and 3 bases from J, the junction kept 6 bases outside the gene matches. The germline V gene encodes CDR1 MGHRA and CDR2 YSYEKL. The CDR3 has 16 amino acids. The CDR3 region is CASSQRQGWDTGELFF. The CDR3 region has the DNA TGCGCCAGCAGCCAACGACAGGGCTGGGACACCGGGGAGCTGTTTTTT.

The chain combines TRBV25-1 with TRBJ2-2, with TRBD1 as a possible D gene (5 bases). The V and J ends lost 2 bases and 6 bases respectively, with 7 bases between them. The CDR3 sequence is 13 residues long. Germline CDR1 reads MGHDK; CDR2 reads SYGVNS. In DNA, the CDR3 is TGTGCCAGCAGTGAACTAGGGGCCGGGGAGCTGTTTTTT. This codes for CASSELGAGELFF.